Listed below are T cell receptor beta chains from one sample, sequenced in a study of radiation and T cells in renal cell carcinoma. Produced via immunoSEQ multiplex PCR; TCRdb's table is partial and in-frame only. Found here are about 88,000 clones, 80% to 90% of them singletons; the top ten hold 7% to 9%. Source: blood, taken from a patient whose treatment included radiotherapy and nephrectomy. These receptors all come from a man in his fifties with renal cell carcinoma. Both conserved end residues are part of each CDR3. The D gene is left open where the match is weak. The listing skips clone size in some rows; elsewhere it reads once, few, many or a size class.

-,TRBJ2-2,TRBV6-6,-,CASSYRQGSGAGELFF,TGTGCCAGCAGTTACCGCCAGGGTTCAGGGGCCGGGGAGCTGTTTTTT
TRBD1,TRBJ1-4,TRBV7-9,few,CASSLGQGASTNEKLFF,TGTGCCAGCAGCTTAGGACAGGGGGCATCAACTAATGAAAAACTGTTTTTT
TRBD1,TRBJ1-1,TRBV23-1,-,CASSHPDRVDEAFF,TGCGCCAGCAGTCATCCGGACAGGGTCGATGAAGCTTTCTTT
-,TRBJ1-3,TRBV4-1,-,CASSLTGQRKSGNTIYF,TGCGCCAGCAGCCTAACTGGACAGCGGAAATCTGGAAACACCATATATTTT
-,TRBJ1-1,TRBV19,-,CASWGIGAFF,TGTGCCAGTTGGGGTATCGGAGCTTTCTTT
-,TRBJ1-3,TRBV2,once,CASSGTVSGNTIYF,TGTGCCAGCAGTGGTACGGTCTCTGGAAACACCATATATTTT
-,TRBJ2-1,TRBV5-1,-,CASGHGDSYNEQFF,TGCGCCAGCGGCCATGGGGACTCCTACAATGAGCAGTTCTTC
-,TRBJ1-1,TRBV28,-,CASSNSDGTEAFF,TGTGCCAGCAGCAACAGCGACGGCACTGAAGCTTTCTTT
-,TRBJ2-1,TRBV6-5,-,CASGDWDVGNEQFF,TGTGCCAGCGGAGACTGGGACGTAGGGAATGAGCAGTTCTTC
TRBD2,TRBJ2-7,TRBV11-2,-,CASSLDPGGRPPYEQYF,TGTGCCAGCAGCTTAGATCCCGGCGGGAGGCCCCCCTACGAGCAGTACTTC
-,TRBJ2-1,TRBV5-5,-,CASSLVLASYNEQFF,TGTGCCAGCAGCTTGGTCCTAGCTTCCTACAATGAGCAGTTCTTC
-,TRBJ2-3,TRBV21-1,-,CASSRPLAGTADTQYF,TGTGCCAGCAGCAGACCCCTAGCGGGGACAGCAGATACGCAGTATTTT
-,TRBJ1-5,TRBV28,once,CASSSPGQISNQPQHF,TGTGCCAGCAGTTCGCCCGGACAGATTAGCAATCAGCCCCAGCATTTT
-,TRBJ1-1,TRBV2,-,CASSDSRDTEAFF,TGTGCCAGCAGTGATTCGCGGGACACTGAAGCTTTCTTT
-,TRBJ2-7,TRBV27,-,CASSHYPPYEQYF,TGTGCCAGCAGCCATTACCCCCCGTACGAGCAGTACTTC
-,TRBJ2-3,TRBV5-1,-,CASSSQGSDTQYF,TGCGCCAGCAGCAGTCAGGGGTCAGATACGCAGTATTTT
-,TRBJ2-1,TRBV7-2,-,CASSSLYAEQFF,TGTGCCAGCAGCTCCCTCTATGCTGAGCAGTTCTTC
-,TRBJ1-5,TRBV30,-,CAWKIKPGLRDGQPQHF,TGTGCCTGGAAAATAAAACCAGGGTTGCGGGATGGTCAGCCCCAGCATTTT
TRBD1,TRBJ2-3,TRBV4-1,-,CASRKSVLRDRGLDTQYF,TGCGCCAGCAGGAAAAGTGTCCTCCGGGACAGGGGATTAGATACGCAGTATTTT
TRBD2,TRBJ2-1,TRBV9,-,CASSVGSQVLAGGYEQFF,TGTGCCAGCAGCGTCGGGAGTCAGGTCCTAGCGGGGGGGTATGAGCAGTTCTTC
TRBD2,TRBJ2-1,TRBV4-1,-,CASSHSTGGTSTEQFF,TGCGCCAGCAGCCATTCAACCGGGGGGACTAGCACTGAGCAGTTCTTC
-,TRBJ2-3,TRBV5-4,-,CASSREGTADTQYF,TGTGCCAGCAGCAGAGAAGGCACGGCAGATACGCAGTATTTT
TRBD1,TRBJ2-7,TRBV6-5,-,CASSLTGAAAYEQYF,TGTGCCAGCAGTTTAACAGGGGCGGCGGCCTACGAGCAGTACTTC
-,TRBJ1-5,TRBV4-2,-,CASSQEIMSNQPQHF,TGTGCCAGCAGCCAAGAGATAATGAGCAATCAGCCCCAGCATTTT
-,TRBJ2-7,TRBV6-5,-,CASSYRTGNSYEQYF,TGTGCCAGCAGTTACCGGACGGGAAACTCCTACGAGCAGTACTTC
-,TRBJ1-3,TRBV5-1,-,CASSSGANGNTIYF,TGCGCCAGCAGCTCGGGGGCGAATGGAAACACCATATATTTT
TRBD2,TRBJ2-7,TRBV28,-,CASSLSVAGPTYEQYF,TGTGCCAGCAGTTTATCCGTAGCGGGTCCCACCTACGAGCAGTACTTC
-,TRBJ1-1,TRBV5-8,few,CASSRSSVAEAFF,TGTGCCAGCAGCCGGTCGTCGGTGGCTGAAGCTTTCTTT
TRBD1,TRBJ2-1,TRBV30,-,CAWSVSSYRGLYNEQFF,TGTGCCTGGAGTGTTAGTTCCTACAGGGGGCTATACAATGAGCAGTTCTTC
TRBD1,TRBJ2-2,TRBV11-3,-,CASSYGTENTGELFF,TGTGCCAGCAGCTATGGGACAGAGAACACCGGGGAGCTGTTTTTT
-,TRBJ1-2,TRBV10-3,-,CAISDYTGIDGYTF,TGTGCCATCAGTGACTACACAGGGATTGATGGCTACACCTTC
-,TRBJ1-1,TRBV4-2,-,CASSTSGVNTEAFF,TGTGCCAGCAGCACATCAGGGGTTAACACTGAAGCTTTCTTT
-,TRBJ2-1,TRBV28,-,CASRRPGSSSYNEQFF,TGTGCCAGCAGGCGACCCGGGAGTAGCTCCTACAATGAGCAGTTCTTC
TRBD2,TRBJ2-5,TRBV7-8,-,CASSLAGTSGSLETQYF,TGTGCCAGCAGCTTAGCCGGGACTAGCGGGAGCTTAGAGACCCAGTACTTC
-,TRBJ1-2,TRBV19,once,CASSGLDYGYTF,TGTGCCAGTAGTGGGCTGGACTATGGCTACACCTTC
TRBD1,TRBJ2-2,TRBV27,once,CASSLMAQGPGELFF,TGTGCCAGCAGTTTAATGGCACAGGGGCCCGGGGAGCTGTTTTTT
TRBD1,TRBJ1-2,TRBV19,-,CASSFPDRGRGYTF,TGTGCCAGTAGTTTCCCGGACAGGGGACGGGGCTACACCTTC
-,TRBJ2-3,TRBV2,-,CASSKTVTDTQYF,TGTGCCAGCAGTAAGACAGTCACAGATACGCAGTATTTT
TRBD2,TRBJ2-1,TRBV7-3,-,CASSSGLAGYNEQFF,TGTGCCAGCAGCTCGGGACTAGCGGGTTACAATGAGCAGTTCTTC
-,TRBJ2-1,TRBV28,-,CASSRDISNEQFF,TGTGCCAGCAGTAGGGACATCAGCAATGAGCAGTTCTTC
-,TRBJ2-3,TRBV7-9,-,CGGGPYLTDTQYF,TGCGGTGGGGGCCCGTACCTCACAGATACGCAGTATTTT
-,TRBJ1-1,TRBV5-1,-,CASSPNTGIAFF,TGCGCCAGCAGCCCCAACACAGGGATCGCTTTCTTT